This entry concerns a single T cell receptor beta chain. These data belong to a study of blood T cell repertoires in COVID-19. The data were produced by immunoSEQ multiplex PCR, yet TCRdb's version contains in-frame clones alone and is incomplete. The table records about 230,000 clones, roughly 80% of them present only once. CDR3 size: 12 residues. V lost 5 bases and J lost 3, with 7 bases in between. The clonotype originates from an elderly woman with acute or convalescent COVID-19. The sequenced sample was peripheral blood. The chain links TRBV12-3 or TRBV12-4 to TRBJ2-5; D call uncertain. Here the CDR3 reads CASSHKKETQYF. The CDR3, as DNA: TGTGCCAGCAGTCACAAAAAAGAGACCCAGTACTTC.